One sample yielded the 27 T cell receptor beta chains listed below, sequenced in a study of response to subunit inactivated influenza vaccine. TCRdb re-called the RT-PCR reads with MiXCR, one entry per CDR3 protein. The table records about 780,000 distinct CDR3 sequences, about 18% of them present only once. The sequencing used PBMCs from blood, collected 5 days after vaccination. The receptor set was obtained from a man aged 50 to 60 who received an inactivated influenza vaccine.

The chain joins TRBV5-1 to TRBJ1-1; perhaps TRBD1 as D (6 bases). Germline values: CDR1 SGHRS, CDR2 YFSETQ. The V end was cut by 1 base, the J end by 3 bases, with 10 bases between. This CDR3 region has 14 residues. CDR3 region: CASSLSRGYTEAFF. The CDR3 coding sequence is TGCGCCAGCAGCTTGAGTAGGGGGTACACTGAAGCTTTCTTT.

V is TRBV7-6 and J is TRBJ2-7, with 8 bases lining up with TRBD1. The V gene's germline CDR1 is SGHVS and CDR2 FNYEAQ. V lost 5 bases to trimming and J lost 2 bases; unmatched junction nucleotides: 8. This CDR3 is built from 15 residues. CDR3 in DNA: TGTGCCAGCAGCCCGGACAGGGCGATTACCTACGAGCAGTACTTC. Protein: CASSPDRAITYEQYF. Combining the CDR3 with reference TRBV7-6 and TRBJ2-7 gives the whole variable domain GAGVSQSPRYKVTKRGQDVALRCDPISGHVSLYWYRQALGQGPEFLTYFNYEAQQDKSGLPNDRFSAERPEGSISTLTIQRTEQRDSAMYRCASSPDRAITYEQYFGPGTRLTVT.

CDR3 loop: CASRAGASYEQYF. DNA of the CDR3: TGTGCCAGCAGGGCGGGGGCTTCCTACGAGCAGTACTTC. V and J are TRBV12-3 or TRBV12-4 and TRBJ2-7; tentative D call: TRBD2 (7 bases). The CDR3 is 13 amino acids. Trimming removed 6 bases from V and 1 base from J, with 10 bases in between.

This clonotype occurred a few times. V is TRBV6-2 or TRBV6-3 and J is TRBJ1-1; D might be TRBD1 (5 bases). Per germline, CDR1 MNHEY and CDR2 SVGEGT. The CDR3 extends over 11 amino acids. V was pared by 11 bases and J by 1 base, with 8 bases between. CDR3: CAAGGNTEAFF. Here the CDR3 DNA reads TGTGCCGCGGGGGGGAACACTGAAGCTTTCTTT.

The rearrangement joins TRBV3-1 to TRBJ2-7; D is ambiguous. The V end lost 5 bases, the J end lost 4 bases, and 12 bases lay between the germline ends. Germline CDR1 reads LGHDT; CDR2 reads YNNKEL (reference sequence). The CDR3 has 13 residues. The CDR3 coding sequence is TGTGCCAGCAGCAAAGTGATGGGGTACGAGCAGTACTTC. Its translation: CASSKVMGYEQYF.

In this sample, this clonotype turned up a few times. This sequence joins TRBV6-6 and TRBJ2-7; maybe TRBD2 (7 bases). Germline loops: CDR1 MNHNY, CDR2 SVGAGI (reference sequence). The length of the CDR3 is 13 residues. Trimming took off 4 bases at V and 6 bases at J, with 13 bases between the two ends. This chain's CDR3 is CASSSNREGEQYF. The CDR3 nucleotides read TGTGCCAGCAGTTCCAACAGGGAGGGCGAGCAGTACTTC.

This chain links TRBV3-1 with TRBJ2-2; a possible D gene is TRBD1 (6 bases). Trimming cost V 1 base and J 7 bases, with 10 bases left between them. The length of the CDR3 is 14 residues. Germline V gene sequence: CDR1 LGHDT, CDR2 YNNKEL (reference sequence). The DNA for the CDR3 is TGTGCCAGCAGCCAAGCTGGGGGCCACGGGGAGCTGTTTTTT. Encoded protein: CASSQAGGHGELFF.

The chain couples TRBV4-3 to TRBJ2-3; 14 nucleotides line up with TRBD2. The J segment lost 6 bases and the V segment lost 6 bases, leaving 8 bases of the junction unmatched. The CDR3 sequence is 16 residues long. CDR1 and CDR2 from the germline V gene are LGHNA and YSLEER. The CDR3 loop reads CASRPGLAGAVDTQYF. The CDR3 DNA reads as TGCGCCAGCAGACCGGGACTAGCGGGAGCTGTGGATACGCAGTATTTT.

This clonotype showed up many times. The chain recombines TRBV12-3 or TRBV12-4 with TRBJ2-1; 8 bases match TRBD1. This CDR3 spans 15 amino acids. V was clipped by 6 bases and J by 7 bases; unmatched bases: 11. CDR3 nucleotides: TGTGCCAGCAGCGGTGCCAGGGGGCTGGCAAATGAGCAGTTCTTC. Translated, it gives CASSGARGLANEQFF.

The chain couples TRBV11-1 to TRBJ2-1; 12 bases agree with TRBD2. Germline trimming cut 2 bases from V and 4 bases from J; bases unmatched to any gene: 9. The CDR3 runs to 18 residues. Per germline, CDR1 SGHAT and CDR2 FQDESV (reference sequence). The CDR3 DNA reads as TGTGCCAGCAGCTTATTTACTAGCGGGGGGACTGGATACAATGAGCAGTTCTTC. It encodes CASSLFTSGGTGYNEQFF.

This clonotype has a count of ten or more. The DNA of the CDR3 is TGTGCCAGCAGTTTCCTAGCGGGAGCCGGGGAGCTGTTTTTT. This encodes CASSFLAGAGELFF. The chain joins TRBV12-3 or TRBV12-4 to TRBJ2-2; 10 nucleotides line up with TRBD2. J lost 6 bases, V lost 3 bases, and 1 base had no gene match. There are 14 residues in the CDR3.

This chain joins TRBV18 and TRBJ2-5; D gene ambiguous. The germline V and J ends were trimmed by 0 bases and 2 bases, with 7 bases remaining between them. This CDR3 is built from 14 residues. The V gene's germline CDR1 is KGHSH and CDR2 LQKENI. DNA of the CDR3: TGTGCCAGCTCACCACCGTATACGCAAGAGACCCAGTACTTC. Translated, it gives CASSPPYTQETQYF.

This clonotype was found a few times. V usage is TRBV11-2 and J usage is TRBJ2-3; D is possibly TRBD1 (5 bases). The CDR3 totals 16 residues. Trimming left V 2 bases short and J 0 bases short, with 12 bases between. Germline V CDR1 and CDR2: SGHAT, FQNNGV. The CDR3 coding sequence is TGTGCCAGCAGCTTACGAGGAGACAGCAGCACAGATACGCAGTATTTT. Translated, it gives CASSLRGDSSTDTQYF.

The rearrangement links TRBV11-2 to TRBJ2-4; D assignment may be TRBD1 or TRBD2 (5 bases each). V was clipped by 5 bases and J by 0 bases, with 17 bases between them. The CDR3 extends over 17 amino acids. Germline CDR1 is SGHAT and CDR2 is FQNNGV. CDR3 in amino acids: CASSQWKGTLAKNIQYF. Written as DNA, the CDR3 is TGTGCCAGCAGCCAATGGAAGGGGACCCTAGCCAAAAACATTCAGTACTTC.

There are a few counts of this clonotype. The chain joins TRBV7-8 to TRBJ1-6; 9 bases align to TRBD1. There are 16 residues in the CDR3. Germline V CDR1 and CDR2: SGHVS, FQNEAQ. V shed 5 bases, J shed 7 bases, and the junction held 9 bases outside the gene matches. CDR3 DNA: TGTGCCAGCAGCCTACAGGGACAGGGACGGAATTCACCCCTCCACTTT. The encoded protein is CASSLQGQGRNSPLHF. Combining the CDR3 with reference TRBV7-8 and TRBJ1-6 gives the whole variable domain GAGVSQSPRYKVAKRGQDVALRCDPISGHVSLFWYQQALGQGPEFLTYFQNEAQLDKSGLPSDRFFAERPEGSVSTLKIQRTQQEDSAVYLCASSLQGQGRNSPLHFGNGTRLTVT.

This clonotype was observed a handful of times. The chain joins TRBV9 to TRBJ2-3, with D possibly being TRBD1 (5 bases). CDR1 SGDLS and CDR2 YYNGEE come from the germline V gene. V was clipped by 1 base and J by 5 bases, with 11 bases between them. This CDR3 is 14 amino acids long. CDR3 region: CASSVPSQGDTQYF. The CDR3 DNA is TGTGCCAGCAGCGTACCATCCCAGGGAGATACGCAGTATTTT. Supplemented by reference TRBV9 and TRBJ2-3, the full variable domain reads DSGVTQTPKHLITATGQRVTLRCSPRSGDLSVYWYQQSLDQGLQFLIQYYNGEERAKGNILERFSAQQFPDLHSELNLSSLELGDSALYFCASSVPSQGDTQYFGPGTRLTVL.

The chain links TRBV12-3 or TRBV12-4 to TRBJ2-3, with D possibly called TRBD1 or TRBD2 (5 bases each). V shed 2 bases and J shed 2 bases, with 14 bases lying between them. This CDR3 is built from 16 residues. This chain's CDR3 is CASSLSGGGFTDTQYF. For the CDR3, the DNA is TGTGCCAGCAGTTTATCTGGTGGGGGTTTCACAGATACGCAGTATTTT.

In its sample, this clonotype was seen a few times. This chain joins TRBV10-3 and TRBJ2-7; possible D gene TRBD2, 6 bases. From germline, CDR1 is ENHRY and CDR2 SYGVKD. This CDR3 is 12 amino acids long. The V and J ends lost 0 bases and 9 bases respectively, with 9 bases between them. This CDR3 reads CAISESVGGQYF. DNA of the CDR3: TGTGCCATCAGTGAGTCGGTGGGAGGGCAGTACTTC.

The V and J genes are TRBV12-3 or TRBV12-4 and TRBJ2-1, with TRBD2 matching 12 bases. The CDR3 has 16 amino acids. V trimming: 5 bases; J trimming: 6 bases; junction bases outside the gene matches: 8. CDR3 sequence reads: CASSAQLAGGFNEQFF. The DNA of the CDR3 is TGTGCCAGCAGTGCCCAACTAGCGGGGGGCTTCAATGAGCAGTTCTTC.

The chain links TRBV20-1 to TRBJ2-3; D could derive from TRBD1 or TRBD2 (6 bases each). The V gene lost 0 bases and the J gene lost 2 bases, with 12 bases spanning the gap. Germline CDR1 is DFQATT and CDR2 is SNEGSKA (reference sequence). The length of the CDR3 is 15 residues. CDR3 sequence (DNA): TGCAGTGCTAGAGATGGAGGGGGGAACACAGATACGCAGTATTTT. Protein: CSARDGGGNTDTQYF.

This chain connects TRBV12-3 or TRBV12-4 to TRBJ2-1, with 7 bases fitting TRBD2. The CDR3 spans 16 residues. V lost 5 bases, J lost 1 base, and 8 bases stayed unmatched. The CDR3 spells CASSPQRGWSYNEQFF. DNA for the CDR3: TGTGCCAGCAGTCCCCAGCGGGGTTGGTCCTACAATGAGCAGTTCTTC.

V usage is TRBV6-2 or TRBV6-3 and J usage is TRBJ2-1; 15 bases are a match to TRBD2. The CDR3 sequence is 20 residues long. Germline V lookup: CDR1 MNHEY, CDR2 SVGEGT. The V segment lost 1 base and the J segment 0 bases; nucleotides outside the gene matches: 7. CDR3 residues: CASSYLVGTSGRSSYNEQFF. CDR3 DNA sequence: TGTGCCAGCAGTTACTTGGTCGGGACTAGCGGGAGGAGCTCCTACAATGAGCAGTTCTTC.

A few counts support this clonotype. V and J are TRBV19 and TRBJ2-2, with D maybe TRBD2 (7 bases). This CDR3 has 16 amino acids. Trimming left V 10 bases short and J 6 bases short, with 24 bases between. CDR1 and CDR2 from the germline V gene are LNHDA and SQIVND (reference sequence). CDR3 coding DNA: TGTGCCACGAAGCCAGTTCGTGGGGGGGGGCCCGGGGAGCTGTTTTTT. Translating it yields CATKPVRGGGPGELFF.

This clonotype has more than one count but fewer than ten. CDR3 protein: CASSYSGWDTEAFF. The DNA of the CDR3 is TGTGCCAGCAGTTACTCGGGGTGGGACACTGAAGCTTTCTTT. The chain recombines TRBV6-5 with TRBJ1-1, with no clear D. This CDR3 has 14 residues. V lost 0 bases, J lost 3 bases, and 8 bases lay in between. The germline V gene has CDR1 MNHEY and CDR2 SVGAGI.

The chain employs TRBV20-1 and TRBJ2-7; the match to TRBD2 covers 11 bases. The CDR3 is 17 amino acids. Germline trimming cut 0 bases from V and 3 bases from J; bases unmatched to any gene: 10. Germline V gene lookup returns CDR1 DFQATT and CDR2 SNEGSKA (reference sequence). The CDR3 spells CSARDTLFSGRDYEQYF. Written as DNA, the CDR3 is TGCAGTGCTAGAGATACCCTTTTTAGCGGGAGGGACTACGAGCAGTACTTC.

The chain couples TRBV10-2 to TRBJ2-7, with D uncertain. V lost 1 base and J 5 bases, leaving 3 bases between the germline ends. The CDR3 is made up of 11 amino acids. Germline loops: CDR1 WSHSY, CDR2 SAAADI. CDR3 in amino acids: CASSEFNEQYF. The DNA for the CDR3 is TGCGCCAGCAGTGAGTTCAACGAGCAGTACTTC.

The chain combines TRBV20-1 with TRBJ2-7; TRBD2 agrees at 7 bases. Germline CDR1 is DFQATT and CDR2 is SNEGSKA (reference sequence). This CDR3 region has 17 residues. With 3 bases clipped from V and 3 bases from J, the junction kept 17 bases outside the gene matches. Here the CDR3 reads CSASRGRSGTTIYEQYF. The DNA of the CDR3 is TGCAGTGCTAGCCGCGGCCGCTCCGGGACTACGATCTACGAGCAGTACTTC.